This TCR beta chain derives from a study of CD8 T cells in ankylosing spondylitis (dated by TCRdb to about 2017). Regarding the research as a whole: The study profiled T cell receptor beta repertoires in healthy donors and ankylosing spondylitis patients to find disease-linked TCR variants. Peripheral blood was sampled, and synovial fluid was additionally collected from ankylosing spondylitis patients. The whole study cohort included over a hundred healthy donors and about two dozen ankylosing spondylitis patients.

Summary of the overall study and its limitations: Some motif variants had previously been reported in the synovial fluid and blood of reactive arthritis patients, which suggests shared mechanisms of disease initiation. The disease-linked clones had a CD8+ phenotype and were found at relatively low frequencies in peripheral blood. Blood from ankylosing spondylitis patients appeared to be characterized by a TCR beta motif composed of eight highly homologous amino acid variants. The disease-linked clones were reported as significantly enriched in matched synovial fluid samples from ankylosing spondylitis patients.

CDR1 and CDR2 (LNHNV, YYDKDF) derive from the germline V gene (reference sequence). V drops 7 bases and J drops 3 bases, leaving 17 bases in between. The CDR3 numbers 15 residues from cysteine through phenylalanine. The kept DNA is CDR3 alone, 45 bases in frame from the first base. This clonotype was counted at least ten times. Which antigen it targets is not known. Nothing much larger sits one base from this clone, and base qualities are not available. Sequencing instrument: Illumina HiSeq 2500. Quantitative 5'-RACE with molecular barcodes was the method used to prepare the TCR beta libraries. On the authors' methods: A new computational method based on a probabilistic model of VDJ rearrangement was used to identify disease-linked TCR variants. TCRdb passed the public sequencing reads through fastp at Q25 and MiXCR, retaining productive beta sequences. Each CDR3 protein gets just one entry, which takes the most common genes and DNA from the rows behind it. The V and J calls reflect TCRdb's pipeline rather than the authors' work. Across this sample there are hundreds of thousands of distinct CDR3 sequences, with approximately 11% seen only once. Clones ranked in the top ten supply under 7.5% of the sample.

What was sequenced was blood, either unsorted or a sorted T cell fraction (not recorded which). The sequence joins TRBV15 to TRBJ2-3; the D assignment is uncertain and may be TRBD1 or TRBD2, with 5 bases supporting each. The clonotype comes from a male donor with ankylosing spondylitis. This receptor has the CDR3 CATTSGTGRTDTQYF. The DNA is as follows: TGTGCCACCACGTCGGGAACGGGGCGAACAGATACGCAGTATTTT.